What follows are 8 T cell receptor beta chains derived from one specimen sequenced in a study of blood T cell repertoires in COVID-19. Sequencing was performed with immunoSEQ multiplex PCR; in TCRdb, only in-frame clones are kept and a portion is missing. The sample lists roughly 100,000 clones, approximately 80% occurring once. Sequencing used peripheral blood. The receptors come from a woman aged 80 or older with acute or convalescent COVID-19.

The J gene is TRBJ2-1, the V gene TRBV7-2, with 8 bases identical to TRBD1. V dropped 5 bases and J dropped 3; count of bases not matched to a gene: 9. The germline CDR1 and CDR2 sequences are SGHTA and FQGNSA. This CDR3 has 16 amino acids. CDR3 amino acids: CASSPFPGQVYNEQFF. In DNA form, the CDR3 reads TGTGCCAGCAGCCCCTTTCCGGGACAGGTCTACAATGAGCAGTTCTTC.

This clone was observed a few times. The chain uses TRBV19 and TRBJ2-2, with 11 bases that match TRBD1. The CDR3 totals 16 residues. Trimming cost V 5 bases and J 5 bases; bases outside gene matches: 7. From germline, CDR1 is LNHDA and CDR2 SQIVND (reference sequence). Here the CDR3 DNA reads TGTGCCAGTAGTCCGAGGACAGGGGGCGTAACCGGGGAGCTGTTTTTT. It specifies CASSPRTGGVTGELFF.

The gene calls are TRBV19 and TRBJ1-3, with D tentatively TRBD1 (5 bases). Per the germline V gene, CDR1 is LNHDA and CDR2 is SQIVND (reference sequence). V was pared by 5 bases and J by 0 bases, with 11 bases between. The CDR3 loop spans 15 amino acids. CDR3 coding DNA: TGTGCCAGTAGTCTGGGGGGGGGCTCTGGAAACACCATATATTTT. Its protein is CASSLGGGSGNTIYF.

V and J are TRBV7-6 and TRBJ2-7; 9 bases are shared with TRBD1. V lost 3 bases to trimming and J lost 2 bases; unmatched junction nucleotides: 8. The germline V gene has CDR1 SGHVS and CDR2 FNYEAQ. There are 16 residues in the CDR3. The CDR3 loop reads CASSFNGQGPTYEQYF. The CDR3 DNA follows: TGTGCCAGCAGCTTTAACGGACAGGGGCCGACCTACGAGCAGTACTTC.

The chain combines TRBV30 with TRBJ2-5; maybe TRBD2 (5 bases). The germline CDR1 and CDR2 sequences are GTSNPN and SVGIG (reference sequence). V was cut by 3 bases and J by 7 bases, with 15 bases left in between. The CDR3 is 13 residues long. The CDR3 sequence: CAWRNGGRGTQYF. CDR3 nucleotides: TGTGCCTGGAGAAATGGAGGACGCGGGACCCAGTACTTC.

The V call is TRBV5-4, the J call TRBJ1-2, with 9 bases that match TRBD1. The CDR3 extends over 16 amino acids. J gave up 4 bases and V 2 bases, and 9 bases lay outside the gene matches. Germline loops: CDR1 SGHNT, CDR2 YYREEE (reference sequence). CDR3 sequence: CASSLGTGGVLYGYTF. As DNA, the CDR3 is TGTGCCAGCAGCTTAGGAACAGGGGGCGTACTCTATGGCTACACCTTC.

This clone has more than one count but fewer than ten. V usage is TRBV6-2 or TRBV6-3 and J usage is TRBJ2-3; TRBD2 agrees at 8 bases. The CDR3 is 16 residues long. Germline CDR1 MNHEY, CDR2 SVGEGT. Trimming at V came to 2 bases and at J to 6 bases, leaving 10 bases not matched to a gene. The CDR3 bases are TGTGCCAGCAGTTACCCCCCCGGGGGGGCAGGGGATACGCAGTATTTT. Protein sequence: CASSYPPGGAGDTQYF.

The chain couples TRBV5-1 to TRBJ1-2; D is ambiguous. Trimming took off 2 bases at V and 4 bases at J, with 6 bases between the two ends. This CDR3 region has 12 residues. CDR1 SGHRS and CDR2 YFSETQ come from the germline V gene. The CDR3: CASSFESYGYTF. CDR3 DNA sequence: TGCGCCAGCAGCTTCGAGAGCTATGGCTACACCTTC.